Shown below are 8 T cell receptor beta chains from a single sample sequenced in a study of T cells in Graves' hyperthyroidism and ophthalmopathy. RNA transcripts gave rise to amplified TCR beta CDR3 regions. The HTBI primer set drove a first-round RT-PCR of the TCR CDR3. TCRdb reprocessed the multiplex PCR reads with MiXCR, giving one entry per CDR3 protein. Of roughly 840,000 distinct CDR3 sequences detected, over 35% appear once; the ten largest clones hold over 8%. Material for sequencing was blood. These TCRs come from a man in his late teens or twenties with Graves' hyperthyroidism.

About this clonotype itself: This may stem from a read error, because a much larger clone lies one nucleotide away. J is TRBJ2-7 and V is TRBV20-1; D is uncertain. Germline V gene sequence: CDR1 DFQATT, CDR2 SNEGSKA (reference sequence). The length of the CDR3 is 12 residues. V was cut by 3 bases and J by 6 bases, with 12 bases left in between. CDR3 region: CSASIGSGEQYF. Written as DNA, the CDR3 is TGCAGTGCTAGCATAGGGTCCGGCGAGCAGTACTTC.

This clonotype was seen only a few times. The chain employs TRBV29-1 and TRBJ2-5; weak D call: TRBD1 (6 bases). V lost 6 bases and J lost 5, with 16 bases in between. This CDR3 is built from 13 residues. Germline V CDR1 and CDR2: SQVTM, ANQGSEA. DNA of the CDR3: TGCAGCGTCGCAGGCAGGGGTGTGGAGACCCAGTACTTC. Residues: CSVAGRGVETQYF.

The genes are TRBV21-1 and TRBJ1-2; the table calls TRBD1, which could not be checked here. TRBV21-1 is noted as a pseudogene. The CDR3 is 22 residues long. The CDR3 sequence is CASRKPTLGMGSQGARGYGYTF. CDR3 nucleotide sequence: TGTGCCAGCAGGAAACCCACACTGGGGATGGGGTCACAGGGGGCGCGGGGCTATGGCTACACCTTC.

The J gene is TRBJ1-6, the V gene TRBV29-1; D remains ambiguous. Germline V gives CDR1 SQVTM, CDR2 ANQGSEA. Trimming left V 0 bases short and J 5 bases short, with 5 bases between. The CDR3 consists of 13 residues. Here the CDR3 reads CSVEDGNNSPLHF. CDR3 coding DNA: TGCAGCGTTGAAGACGGCAATAATTCACCCCTCCACTTT. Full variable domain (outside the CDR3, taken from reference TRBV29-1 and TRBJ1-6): SAVISQKPSRDICQRGTSLTIQCQVDSQVTMMFWYRQQPGQSLTLIATANQGSEATYESGFVIDKFPISRPNLTFSTLTVSNMSPEDSSIYLCSVEDGNNSPLHFGNGTRLTVT.

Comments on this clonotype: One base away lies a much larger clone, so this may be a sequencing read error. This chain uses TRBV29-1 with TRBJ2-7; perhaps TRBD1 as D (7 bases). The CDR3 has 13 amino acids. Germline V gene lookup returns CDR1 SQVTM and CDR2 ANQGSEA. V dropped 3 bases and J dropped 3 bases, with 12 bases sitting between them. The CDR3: CSVEGGQNYEQYF. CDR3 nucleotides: TGCAGCGTTGAGGGGGGACAGAACTACGAGCAGTACTTC.

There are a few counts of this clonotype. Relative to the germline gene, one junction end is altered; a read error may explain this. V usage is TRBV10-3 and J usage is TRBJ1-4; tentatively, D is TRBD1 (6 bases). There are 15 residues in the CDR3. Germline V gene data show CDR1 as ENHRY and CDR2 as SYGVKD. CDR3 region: CASSYSPRTDEKLFF. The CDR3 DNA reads TGTGCCAGCAGTTACTCGCCCCGGACAGATGAAAAACTGTTTTTT.

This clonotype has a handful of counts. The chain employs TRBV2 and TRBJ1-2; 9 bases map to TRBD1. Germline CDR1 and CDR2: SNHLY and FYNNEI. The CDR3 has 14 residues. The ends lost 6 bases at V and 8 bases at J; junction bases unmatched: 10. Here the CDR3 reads CASRNTGGAWGYTF. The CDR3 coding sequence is TGTGCCAGCAGAAATACAGGGGGCGCTTGGGGCTACACCTTC.

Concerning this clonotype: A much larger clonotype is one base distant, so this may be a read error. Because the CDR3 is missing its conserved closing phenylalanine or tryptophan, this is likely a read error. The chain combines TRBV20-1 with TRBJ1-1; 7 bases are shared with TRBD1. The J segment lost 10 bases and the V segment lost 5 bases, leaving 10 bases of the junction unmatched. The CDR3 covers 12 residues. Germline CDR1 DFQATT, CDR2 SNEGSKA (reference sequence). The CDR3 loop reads CSAPRQGVGAFL. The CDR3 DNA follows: TGCAGTGCTCCCCGACAGGGCGTTGGAGCTTTCCTT.